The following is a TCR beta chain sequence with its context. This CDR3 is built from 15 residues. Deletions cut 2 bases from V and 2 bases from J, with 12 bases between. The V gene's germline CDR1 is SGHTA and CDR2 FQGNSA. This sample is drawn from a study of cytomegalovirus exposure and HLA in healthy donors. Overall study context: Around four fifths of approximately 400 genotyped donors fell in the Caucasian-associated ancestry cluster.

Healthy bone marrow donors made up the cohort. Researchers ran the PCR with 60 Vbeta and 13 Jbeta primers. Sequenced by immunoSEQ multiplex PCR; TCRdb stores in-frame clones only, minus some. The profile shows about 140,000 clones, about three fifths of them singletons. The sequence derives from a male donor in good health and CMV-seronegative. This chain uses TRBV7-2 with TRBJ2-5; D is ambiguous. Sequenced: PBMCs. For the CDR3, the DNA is TGTGCCAGCAGCTTATTTCTAGATAGACAAGAGACCCAGTACTTC. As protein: CASSLFLDRQETQYF.